The rows below give T cell receptor beta chains drawn from one sample of a study of metastatic and nonmetastatic thyroid tumors. TCRdb re-called the PCR reads through MiXCR. The sample includes 37,000 or so clones, about a sixth of them seen just once. The sample was blood. These receptor sequences come from a male donor with papillary thyroid cancer or a benign thyroid nodule (not recorded which). Some clones in this sample may be carry-over from other donors' samples. The CDR3 runs from the conserved cysteine through the conserved F or W. The order of the fields is J gene, V gene, CDR3 protein.

j_gene: TRBJ2-2; v_gene: TRBV4-1; CDR3aa: CSSSQGRPRIGLNTGELFF
j_gene: TRBJ1-5; v_gene: TRBV12-3/TRBV12-4; CDR3aa: CASSFSGRGNNQPQHF
j_gene: TRBJ2-3; v_gene: TRBV9; CDR3aa: CASSRRDRGLVDTQYF
j_gene: TRBJ2-7; v_gene: TRBV20-1; CDR3aa: CSARDRAGNEQYF
j_gene: TRBJ2-1; v_gene: TRBV30; CDR3aa: CAWSVPSGDVNEQFF
j_gene: TRBJ2-7; v_gene: TRBV28; CDR3aa: CAVTGAYEQYF
j_gene: TRBJ2-2; v_gene: TRBV7-6; CDR3aa: CASSGGLGGPGELFF
j_gene: TRBJ2-1; v_gene: TRBV19; CDR3aa: CASAGGANNEQFF
j_gene: TRBJ2-2; v_gene: TRBV30; CDR3aa: CAFTSAGELFF
j_gene: TRBJ1-2; v_gene: TRBV5-5; CDR3aa: CASSLVGQPYGYTF
j_gene: TRBJ1-2; v_gene: TRBV15; CDR3aa: CATSRDGGGDNYGYTF
j_gene: TRBJ1-5; v_gene: TRBV19; CDR3aa: CASSQGAYSNQPQHF
j_gene: TRBJ2-2; v_gene: TRBV20-1; CDR3aa: CSVQGYDTGELFF
j_gene: TRBJ2-5; v_gene: TRBV2; CDR3aa: CASNTGLAVQETQYF
j_gene: TRBJ2-3; v_gene: TRBV28; CDR3aa: CASSLSTGTPTDTQYF
j_gene: TRBJ2-5; v_gene: TRBV7-6; CDR3aa: CASRLAQETQYF
j_gene: TRBJ2-5; v_gene: TRBV6-1; CDR3aa: CASFSGGGFQETQYF
j_gene: TRBJ2-7; v_gene: TRBV2; CDR3aa: CASAETGQGTYEQYF
j_gene: TRBJ2-3; v_gene: TRBV13; CDR3aa: CASSLGLGTSGWDTQYF
j_gene: TRBJ2-1; v_gene: TRBV29-1; CDR3aa: CSVVRDTSYNEQFF
j_gene: TRBJ2-7; v_gene: TRBV20-1; CDR3aa: CSASGSRDTAYEQYF
j_gene: TRBJ2-7; v_gene: TRBV20-1; CDR3aa: CSANQAGGPSYEQYF
j_gene: TRBJ2-1; v_gene: TRBV6-4; CDR3aa: CASSGIAGEGLNEQFF
j_gene: TRBJ2-3; v_gene: TRBV11-1; CDR3aa: CASSLERAATDTQYF
j_gene: TRBJ2-3; v_gene: TRBV6-2/TRBV6-3; CDR3aa: CASSVHGEVLADTQYF
j_gene: TRBJ2-2; v_gene: TRBV5-1; CDR3aa: CASSLGQGVSGTGELFF
j_gene: TRBJ2-1; v_gene: TRBV28; CDR3aa: CASGGGGPYNEQFF
j_gene: TRBJ1-1; v_gene: TRBV6-1; CDR3aa: CASSQGALSTEAFF
j_gene: TRBJ2-5; v_gene: TRBV20-1; CDR3aa: CSARDTLGVQETQYF
j_gene: TRBJ1-2; v_gene: TRBV5-1; CDR3aa: CASSLAPMAGRDYGYTF
j_gene: TRBJ1-6; v_gene: TRBV6-1; CDR3aa: CAGRTPDGRNSPLHF
j_gene: TRBJ1-2; v_gene: TRBV3-1; CDR3aa: CASSQARAGLSNYGYTF
j_gene: TRBJ2-1; v_gene: TRBV19; CDR3aa: CASSTPGTVAYNEQFF
j_gene: TRBJ2-7; v_gene: TRBV19; CDR3aa: CASSPGQGASEQYF
j_gene: TRBJ1-2; v_gene: TRBV5-5; CDR3aa: CASSGREKGGYGYTF
j_gene: TRBJ2-3; v_gene: TRBV2; CDR3aa: CASSTGAITQYF
j_gene: TRBJ2-1; v_gene: TRBV20-1; CDR3aa: CSAKNKYNEQFF
j_gene: TRBJ1-1; v_gene: TRBV10-2; CDR3aa: CASNRDSGTFNTEAFF
j_gene: TRBJ1-6; v_gene: TRBV27; CDR3aa: CASRAGTGVSPHHF
j_gene: TRBJ2-1; v_gene: TRBV30; CDR3aa: CAWSDKGLADNEQFF
j_gene: TRBJ1-2; v_gene: TRBV20-1; CDR3aa: CSARGPPLIQGRGTYGYTF
j_gene: TRBJ2-7; v_gene: TRBV20-1; CDR3aa: CSARGARDTAYEQYF
j_gene: TRBJ1-2; v_gene: TRBV12-3/TRBV12-4; CDR3aa: CASMAGYYGYTF
j_gene: TRBJ2-3; v_gene: TRBV6-1; CDR3aa: CASRSGLAGAGTDTQYF
j_gene: TRBJ2-7; v_gene: TRBV6-1; CDR3aa: CASSPLSPLYEQYF
j_gene: TRBJ1-6; v_gene: TRBV6-1; CDR3aa: CASSEGLGGSNSPLRF
j_gene: TRBJ1-2; v_gene: TRBV6-4; CDR3aa: CASSAGYTGGYTF
j_gene: TRBJ2-1; v_gene: TRBV20-1; CDR3aa: CSARWGLAGGNNEQFF
j_gene: TRBJ1-1; v_gene: TRBV9; CDR3aa: CASSVGGTNTEAFF
j_gene: TRBJ2-3; v_gene: TRBV7-9; CDR3aa: CASRSEGLEEDTQYF
j_gene: TRBJ1-4; v_gene: TRBV6-1; CDR3aa: CASSERQAPKLFF
j_gene: TRBJ2-5; v_gene: TRBV18; CDR3aa: CASSPSGAETQYF
j_gene: TRBJ1-6; v_gene: TRBV20-1; CDR3aa: CSARDIQNSPLHF
j_gene: TRBJ1-1; v_gene: TRBV14; CDR3aa: CASSQGVDTEAFF
j_gene: TRBJ2-1; v_gene: TRBV27; CDR3aa: CASSNPGGEQFF
j_gene: TRBJ2-7; v_gene: TRBV7-8; CDR3aa: CASSLASGGSHEQYF
j_gene: TRBJ1-2; v_gene: TRBV5-1; CDR3aa: CASSLASGGAGGYTF
j_gene: TRBJ2-5; v_gene: TRBV20-1; CDR3aa: CSAYRQGSETQYF
j_gene: TRBJ2-1; v_gene: TRBV14; CDR3aa: CASSRALAYNEQFF
j_gene: TRBJ2-5; v_gene: TRBV11-2; CDR3aa: CASSRLAGGIQETQYF